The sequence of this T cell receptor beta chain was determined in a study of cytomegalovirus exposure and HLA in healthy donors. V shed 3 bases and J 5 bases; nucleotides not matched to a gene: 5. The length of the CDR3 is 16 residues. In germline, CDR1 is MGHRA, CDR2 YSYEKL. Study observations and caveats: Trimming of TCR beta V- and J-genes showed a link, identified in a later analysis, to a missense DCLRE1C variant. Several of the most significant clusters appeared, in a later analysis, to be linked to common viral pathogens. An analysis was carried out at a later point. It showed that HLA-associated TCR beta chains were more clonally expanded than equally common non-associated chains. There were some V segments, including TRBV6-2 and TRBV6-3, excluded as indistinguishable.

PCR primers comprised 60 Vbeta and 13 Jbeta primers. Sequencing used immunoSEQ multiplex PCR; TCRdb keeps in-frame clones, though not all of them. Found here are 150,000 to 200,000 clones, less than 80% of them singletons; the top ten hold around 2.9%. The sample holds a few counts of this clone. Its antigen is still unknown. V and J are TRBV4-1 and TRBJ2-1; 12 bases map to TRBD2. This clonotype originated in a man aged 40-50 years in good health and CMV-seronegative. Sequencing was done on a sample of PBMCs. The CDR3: CASSHPTSGGHNEQFF. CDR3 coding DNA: TGCGCCAGCAGCCACCCGACTAGCGGGGGACACAATGAGCAGTTCTTC.